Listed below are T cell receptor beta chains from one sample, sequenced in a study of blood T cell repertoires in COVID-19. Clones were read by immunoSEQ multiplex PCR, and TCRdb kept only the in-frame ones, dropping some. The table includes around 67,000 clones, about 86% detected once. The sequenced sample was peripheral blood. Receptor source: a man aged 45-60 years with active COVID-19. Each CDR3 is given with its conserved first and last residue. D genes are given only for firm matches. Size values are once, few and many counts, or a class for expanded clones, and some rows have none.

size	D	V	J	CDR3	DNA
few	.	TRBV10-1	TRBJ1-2	CASSENQVPTYGYTF	TGCGCCAGCAGTGAGAACCAGGTGCCCACCTATGGCTACACCTTC
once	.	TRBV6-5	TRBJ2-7	CASSYNDRSYEQYF	TGTGCCAGCAGTTACAACGACAGGTCCTACGAGCAGTACTTC
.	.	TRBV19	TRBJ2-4	CASSLAVFGVTKNIQYF	TGTGCCAGTAGTCTGGCGGTCTTTGGCGTAACCAAAAACATTCAGTACTTC
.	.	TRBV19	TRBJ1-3	CASSSRESGNTIYF	TGTGCCAGTAGTAGCCGGGAATCAGGAAACACCATATATTTT
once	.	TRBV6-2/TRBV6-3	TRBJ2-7	CASSYVGSGYEQYF	TGTGCCAGCAGTTACGTCGGGAGTGGCTACGAGCAGTACTTC
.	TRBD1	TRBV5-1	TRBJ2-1	CASSLEDRVFNEQFF	TGCGCCAGCAGCTTGGAAGACAGGGTTTTCAATGAGCAGTTCTTC
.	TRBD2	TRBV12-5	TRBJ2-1	CASGLVGWEGNYEQFF	TGTGCTAGTGGTTTGGTCGGGTGGGAGGGGAACTATGAGCAGTTCTTC
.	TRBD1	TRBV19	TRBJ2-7	CASSQPGTGVHEQYF	TGTGCCAGTAGTCAGCCCGGGACAGGGGTCCACGAGCAGTACTTC
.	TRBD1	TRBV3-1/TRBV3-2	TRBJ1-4	CASSQDYATGGEKLFF	TGTGCCAGCAGCCAAGATTATGCGACAGGGGGGGAAAAACTGTTTTTT
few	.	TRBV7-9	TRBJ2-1	CASSDYSPFDEQFF	TGTGCCAGCAGCGACTATTCTCCCTTCGATGAGCAGTTCTTC
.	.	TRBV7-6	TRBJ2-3	CASSLFRGDTQYF	TGTGCCAGCAGCTTATTCCGGGGGGATACGCAGTATTTT
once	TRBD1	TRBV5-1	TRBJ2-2	CASSPGQGSTGELFF	TGCGCCAGCAGCCCAGGACAGGGCAGCACCGGGGAGCTGTTTTTT
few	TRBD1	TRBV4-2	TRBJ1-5	CASSQEAGGVNQPQHF	TGTGCCAGCAGCCAAGAGGCAGGGGGCGTCAATCAGCCCCAGCATTTT
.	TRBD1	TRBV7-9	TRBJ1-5	CASSRTGDLSNQPQHF	TGTGCCAGCAGCCGGACAGGGGACCTTAGCAATCAGCCCCAGCATTTT
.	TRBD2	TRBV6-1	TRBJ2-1	CASSEGLASGDNEQFF	TGTGCCAGCAGTGAAGGGTTGGCTAGCGGGGACAATGAGCAGTTCTTC
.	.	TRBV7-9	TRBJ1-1	CASSLVAGLNTEAFF	TGTGCCAGCAGCTTAGTCGCGGGCCTGAACACTGAAGCTTTCTTT
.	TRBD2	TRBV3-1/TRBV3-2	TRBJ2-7	CASSPITSGAGSYEQYF	TGTGCCAGCAGCCCAATCACTAGCGGGGCGGGCTCCTACGAGCAGTACTTC
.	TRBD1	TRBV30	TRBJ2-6	CAWKGQGTGANVLTF	TGTGCCTGGAAAGGACAGGGGACGGGGGCCAACGTCCTGACTTTC
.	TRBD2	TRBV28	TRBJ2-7	CASSLFPDPGGQYF	TGTGCCAGCAGTTTATTTCCAGACCCGGGGGGGCAGTACTTC
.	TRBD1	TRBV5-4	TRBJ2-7	CASSLDREGTYEQYF	TGTGCCAGCAGCCTGGACAGGGAAGGCACCTACGAGCAGTACTTC
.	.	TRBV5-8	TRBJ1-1	CASSFGEKLQNTEAFF	TGTGCCAGCAGCTTTGGGGAGAAACTTCAGAACACTGAAGCTTTCTTT
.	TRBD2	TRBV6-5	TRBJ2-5	CASSSLRGGVEETQYF	TGTGCCAGCAGTTCCCTACGGGGGGGCGTGGAAGAGACCCAGTACTTC
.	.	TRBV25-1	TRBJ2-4	CASSVEGSDIQYF	TGTGCCAGCAGTGTCGAGGGCAGCGACATTCAGTACTTC
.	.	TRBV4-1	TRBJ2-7	CASSQLPSVVSYEQYF	TGCGCCAGCAGCCAGCTCCCTAGCGTTGTTTCCTACGAGCAGTACTTC
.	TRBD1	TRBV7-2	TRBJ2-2	CASSLQQGGTGELFF	TGTGCCAGCAGCTTGCAACAGGGGGGAACCGGGGAGCTGTTTTTT
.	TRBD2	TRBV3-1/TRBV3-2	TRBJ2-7	CASSTRGGGATYEQYF	TGTGCCAGCAGCACTCGGGGGGGAGGGGCGACCTACGAGCAGTACTTC
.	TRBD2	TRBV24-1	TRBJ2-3	CATSDPLRSGRSADTQYF	TGTGCCACCAGTGATCCCCTCCGGAGCGGGAGGTCAGCAGATACGCAGTATTTT
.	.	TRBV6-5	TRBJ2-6	CASSPAGANVLTF	TGTGCCAGCAGCCCAGCTGGGGCCAACGTCCTGACTTTC
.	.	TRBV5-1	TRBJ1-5	CASSLAPGVGQPQHF	TGCGCCAGCAGCTTGGCCCCAGGGGTTGGTCAGCCCCAGCATTTT
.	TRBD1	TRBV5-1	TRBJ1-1	CASSYGTENTEAFF	TGCGCCAGCAGCTACGGGACAGAGAACACTGAAGCTTTCTTT
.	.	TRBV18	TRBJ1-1	CASSWGRGTLGTDTEAFF	TGTGCCAGCTCATGGGGGCGTGGGACGCTTGGAACGGACACTGAAGCTTTCTTT
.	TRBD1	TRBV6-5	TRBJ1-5	CASSRTGDRQPQHF	TGTGCCAGCAGTCGGACAGGGGATAGACAGCCCCAGCATTTT
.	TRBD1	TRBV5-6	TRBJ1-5	CASSLGVRGDYQPQHF	TGTGCCAGCAGCTTGGGGGTCAGGGGGGATTATCAGCCCCAGCATTTT
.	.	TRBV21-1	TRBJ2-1	CASSESNRDNKYNEQFF	TGTGCCAGCAGCGAAAGCAACCGGGACAACAAATACAATGAGCAGTTCTTC
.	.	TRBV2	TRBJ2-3	CASTRPPDTQYF	TGTGCCAGCACCAGGCCCCCAGATACGCAGTATTTT